This T cell receptor (beta chain) was observed in a study of OX40 agonist ivuxolimab in advanced cancers. V trimming: 6 bases; J trimming: 7 bases; junction bases outside the gene matches: 6. Germline CDR1 is MDHEN and CDR2 is SYDVKM. The CDR3 loop spans 14 amino acids. Some clones are missing from TCRdb's copy, which holds only in-frame ones; the method was immunoSEQ multiplex PCR. The sample lists fewer than 75,000 clones, around 88% occurring once. The sample consisted of CD4+ or CD8+ T cells sorted from blood, taken in a trial of the OX40 agonist ivuxolimab. This sequence joins TRBV28 and TRBJ2-1; 10 nucleotides agree with TRBD2. This receptor was identified in an adult with an advanced solid tumor such as melanoma, head and neck, liver or kidney cancer. The CDR3 here is CASSHSGRGNEQFF. The DNA for the CDR3 is TGTGCCAGCAGCCACAGCGGGAGGGGGAATGAGCAGTTCTTC.